This TCR beta chain was profiled in a study of T-cell reconstitution after alpha-beta-depleted transplantation in children. Unique molecular identifiers were used to barcode this TCRbeta library. TCRdb reprocessed the PCR reads with MiXCR, giving one entry per CDR3 protein. The table includes about 400,000 distinct CDR3 sequences, roughly 20% detected once. The germline gives CDR1 DFQATT, CDR2 SNEGSKA (reference sequence). The V gene end was trimmed by 6 bases and the J gene end by 5 bases; junction bases not matched to a gene: 5. The CDR3 sequence is 13 residues long. This clonotype has at least ten counts.

The specimen comprised PBMCs from the stem cell graft donor, sampled from the stem cell graft. The clonotype originates from a human donor who donated a stem cell graft to a child with acute myeloid leukemia. The chain has TRBV20-1 and TRBJ2-7; the match to TRBD1 covers 12 bases. The CDR3 reads CSAGGQGADEQYF. CDR3 DNA: TGCAGTGCGGGGGGACAGGGGGCCGACGAGCAGTACTTC.